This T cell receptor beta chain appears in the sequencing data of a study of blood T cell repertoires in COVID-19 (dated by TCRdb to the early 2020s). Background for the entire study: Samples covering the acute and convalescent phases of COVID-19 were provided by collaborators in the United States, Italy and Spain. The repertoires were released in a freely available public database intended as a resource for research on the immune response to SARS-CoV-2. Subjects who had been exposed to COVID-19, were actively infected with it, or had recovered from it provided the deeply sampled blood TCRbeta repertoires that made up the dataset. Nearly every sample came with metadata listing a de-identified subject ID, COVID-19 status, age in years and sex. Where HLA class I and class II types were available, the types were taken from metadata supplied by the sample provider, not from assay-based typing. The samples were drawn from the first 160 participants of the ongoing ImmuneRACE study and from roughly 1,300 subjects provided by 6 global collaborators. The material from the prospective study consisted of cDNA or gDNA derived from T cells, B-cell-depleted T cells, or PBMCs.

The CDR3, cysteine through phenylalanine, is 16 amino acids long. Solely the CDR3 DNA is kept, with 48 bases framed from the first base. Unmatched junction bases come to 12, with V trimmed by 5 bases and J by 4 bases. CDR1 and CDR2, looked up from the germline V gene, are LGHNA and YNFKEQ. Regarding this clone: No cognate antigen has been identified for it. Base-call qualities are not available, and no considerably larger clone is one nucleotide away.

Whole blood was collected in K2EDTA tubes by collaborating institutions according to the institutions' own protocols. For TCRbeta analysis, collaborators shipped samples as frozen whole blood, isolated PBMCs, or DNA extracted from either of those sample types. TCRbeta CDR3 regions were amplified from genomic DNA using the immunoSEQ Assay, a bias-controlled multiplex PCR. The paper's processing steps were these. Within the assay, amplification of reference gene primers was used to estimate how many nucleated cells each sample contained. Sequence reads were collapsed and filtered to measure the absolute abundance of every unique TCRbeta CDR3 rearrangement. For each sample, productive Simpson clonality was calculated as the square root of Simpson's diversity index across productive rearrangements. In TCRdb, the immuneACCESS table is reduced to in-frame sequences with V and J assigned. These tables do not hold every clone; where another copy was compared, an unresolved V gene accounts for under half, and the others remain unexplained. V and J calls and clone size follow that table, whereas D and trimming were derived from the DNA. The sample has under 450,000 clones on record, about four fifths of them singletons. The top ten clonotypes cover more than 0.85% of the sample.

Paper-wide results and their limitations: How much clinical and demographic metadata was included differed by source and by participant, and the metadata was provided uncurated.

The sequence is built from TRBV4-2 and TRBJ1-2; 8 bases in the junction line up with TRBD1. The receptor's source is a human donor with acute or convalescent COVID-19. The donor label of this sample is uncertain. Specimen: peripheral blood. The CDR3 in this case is CASSSQRQGAVYGYTF. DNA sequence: TGTGCCAGCAGCTCACAAAGGCAGGGGGCCGTCTATGGCTACACCTTC.